The 2 T cell receptor beta chains presented below share a single source sample, sequenced in a study of blood T cell repertoires in COVID-19. TCRdb's table, derived via immunoSEQ multiplex PCR, lists solely in-frame clones and lacks some. There are 150,000 to 200,000 clones in the sample; around 87% occur only once, and around 12% lies in the top ten. Sequencing was done on a sample of peripheral blood. The origin of the receptors is a woman aged 70 to 79 with COVID-19, enrolled during active disease.

This chain uses TRBV3-1 (or the pseudogene TRBV3-2) with TRBJ2-3; D call uncertain. Germline V CDR1 and CDR2: LGHDT, YNNKEL (reference sequence). The CDR3 sequence is 14 residues long. Deletions cut 3 bases from V and 11 bases from J, with 18 bases between. Here the CDR3 reads CASSQGRTNTWQYF. Here the CDR3 DNA reads TGTGCCAGCAGCCAGGGCAGAACCAATACGTGGCAGTATTTT.

The rearrangement uses TRBV18 and TRBJ1-2, with D maybe TRBD1 (6 bases). Trimming removed 8 bases at V and 0 bases at J, with 13 bases between. The CDR3 has 14 residues. Germline V gene data show CDR1 as KGHSH and CDR2 as LQKENI. Written as DNA, the CDR3 is TGTGCCAGCCACTCAGGGGCGGCTAACTATGGCTACACCTTC. Translating it yields CASHSGAANYGYTF.